Presented here are 23 T cell receptor beta chains from one specimen sequenced in a study of CD8+ T cells in alopecia areata. Treatment of the sample: oral pan-JAK inhibitor, 5-10 mg twice daily. cDNA reverse transcribed from extracted RNA served as the sequencing template. Profiled with immunoSEQ multiplex PCR; TCRdb holds only in-frame clones, not every one. Of fewer than 200,000 clones in the sample, 58% were seen once. Sample: CD4+ T cells sorted from blood, taken between weeks 55 and 65, from a patient treated with tofacitinib. The receptor set was obtained from a human donor with alopecia areata.

The chain carries TRBV6-5 and TRBJ2-5; D is possibly TRBD2 (6 bases). Trimming took 2 bases from V and 5 from J, leaving 18 bases between them. Per germline, CDR1 MNHEY and CDR2 SVGAGI. The CDR3 has 16 amino acids. CDR3 region: CASSYQKLGGPETQYF. The CDR3 DNA follows: TGTGCCAGCAGTTACCAAAAACTGGGGGGACCTGAGACCCAGTACTTC.

This rearrangement joins TRBV5-1 to TRBJ2-1, with D perhaps matching TRBD1 or TRBD2 (5 bases each). V lost 4 bases to trimming and J lost 2 bases, with 16 bases between them. CDR1 is SGHRS, CDR2 YFSETQ, per germline. The CDR3 has 16 amino acids. CDR3: CASSQTAGTTYNEQFF. As DNA, the CDR3 is TGCGCCAGCAGCCAGACGGCAGGGACGACCTACAATGAGCAGTTCTTC. Full variable domain (rest looked up from reference TRBV5-1 and TRBJ2-1): KAGVTQTPRYLIKTRGQQVTLSCSPISGHRSVSWYQQTPGQGLQFLFEYFSETQRNKGNFPGRFSGRQFSNSRSEMNVSTLELGDSALYLCASSQTAGTTYNEQFFGPGTRLTVL.

The chain is built from TRBV2 and TRBJ1-2; D might be TRBD1 (6 bases). CDR1 and CDR2 from the germline V gene are SNHLY and FYNNEI. The V and J ends lost 10 bases and 0 bases respectively, with 21 bases between them. This CDR3 has 16 residues. The CDR3 DNA sequence: TGTGCCACCAATTTACTCCGGGACACAGCTAACTATGGCTACACCTTC. Residues: CATNLLRDTANYGYTF.

This clone was seen ten or more times. The chain recombines TRBV5-5 with TRBJ1-2; D not resolved. The CDR3 is 15 amino acids. Trimming removed 0 bases at V and 2 bases at J, with 11 bases between. Germline V gives CDR1 SGHKS, CDR2 YYEKEE (reference sequence). CDR3 amino acids: CASSLAMTANYGYTF. In nucleotides, the CDR3 is TGTGCCAGCAGCTTGGCGATGACCGCCAACTATGGCTACACCTTC.

The chain recombines TRBV30 with TRBJ1-1, with 7 positions matching TRBD1. The J segment lost 11 bases and the V segment lost 0 bases, leaving 9 bases of the junction unmatched. This CDR3 is 13 amino acids long. Germline V CDR1 and CDR2: GTSNPN, SVGIG (reference sequence). The CDR3: CAWSVGERQGAFF. CDR3 coding DNA: TGTGCCTGGAGTGTAGGGGAAAGACAGGGTGCTTTCTTT.

The chain has TRBV14 and TRBJ1-6; D is unclear. The germline CDR1 and CDR2 sequences are SGHDN and FVKESK. CDR3 length: 12 residues. V lost 0 bases and J lost 10, with 4 bases in between. The CDR3 spells CASSQDLSPLHF. The CDR3 DNA sequence: TGTGCCAGCAGCCAAGATCTCTCACCCCTCCACTTT.

CDR3 sequence (DNA): TGCAGCCACACGGAAGGGCGTGGGACTGAAGCTTTCTTT. This sequence encodes CSHTEGRGTEAFF. This chain uses TRBV29-1 with TRBJ1-1; no clear D. V shed 8 bases and J shed 5 bases, with 18 bases lying between them. This CDR3 contains 13 residues. The germline gives CDR1 SQVTM, CDR2 ANQGSEA.

The J gene is TRBJ2-2, the V gene TRBV29-1; D remains unclear. The CDR3 is 14 amino acids. The V end was cut by 3 bases, the J end by 1 base, with 9 bases between. The germline V gene encodes CDR1 SQVTM and CDR2 ANQGSEA. In DNA form, the CDR3 reads TGCAGCGTTGAGCAACAGATGAACACCGGGGAGCTGTTTTTT. Protein: CSVEQQMNTGELFF.

The rearrangement uses TRBV2 and TRBJ2-7, with TRBD1 matching over 7 bases. CDR3 length equals 15 residues. The germline V gene encodes CDR1 SNHLY and CDR2 FYNNEI. The ends lost 6 bases at V and 2 bases at J; junction bases unmatched: 10. The CDR3 DNA sequence: TGTGCCAGCAGGCTAACAGGGGTTTCTACCTACGAGCAGTACTTC. This sequence encodes CASRLTGVSTYEQYF. Full variable domain (outside the CDR3, taken from reference TRBV2 and TRBJ2-7): EPEVTQTPSHQVTQMGQEVILRCVPISNHLYFYWYRQILGQKVEFLVSFYNNEISEKSEIFDDQFSVERPDGSNFTLKIRSTKLEDSAMYFCASRLTGVSTYEQYFGPGTRLTVT.

This clone was detected only a few times. V gene TRBV7-2 combines with J gene TRBJ2-3; D assignment may be TRBD1 or TRBD2 (5 bases each). The V gene lost 5 bases and the J gene lost 6 bases, with 21 bases spanning the gap. CDR1 and CDR2 from the germline V gene are SGHTA and FQGNSA. The CDR3 runs 16 residues. CDR3 region: CASSPQGPATGDTQYF. Here the CDR3 DNA reads TGTGCCAGCAGCCCCCAGGGCCCAGCCACGGGGGATACGCAGTATTTT.

The V gene is TRBV7-3, the J gene TRBJ1-6; no reliable D call. Germline lookup yields CDR1 SGHTA and CDR2 FQGTGA. The CDR3 has 15 residues. Between the trimmed V and J ends, which lost 3 bases and 10 bases, there was a span of 16 bases. The CDR3 nucleotides are TGTGCCAGCAGCTTGGGGAGGGTGGGCGAATCACCCCTCCACTTT. This encodes CASSLGRVGESPLHF.

This clone was seen a handful of times. J is TRBJ2-5 and V is TRBV2, with 7 bases matching TRBD1. The CDR3 covers 15 residues. V lost 6 bases and J lost 7; bases outside the gene matches: 14. Germline loops: CDR1 SNHLY, CDR2 FYNNEI. CDR3 amino acids: CASRPLSRQGATQYF. The CDR3 DNA is TGTGCCAGCAGGCCCTTGAGTCGACAGGGCGCGACCCAGTACTTC.

This clone was seen just once. CDR3 nucleotide sequence: TGTGCCAGCAGTGAAGCAATCGCCTACGGGAGCTCCTACAATGAGCAGTTCTTC. It yields the protein CASSEAIAYGSSYNEQFF. The rearrangement uses TRBV6-1 and TRBJ2-1, with D possibly TRBD2 on 6 matching bases. Per germline, CDR1 MNHNS and CDR2 SASEGT. V was cut by 0 bases and J by 0 bases, with 15 bases left in between. The CDR3 has 18 residues.

The CDR3 DNA reads as TGCAGCGCTGCCGCGGTTGTGGCCGAGGGTGAAGCTTTCTTT. Protein sequence: CSAAAVVAEGEAFF. The chain recombines TRBV29-1 with TRBJ1-1; D gene unclear. The CDR3 has 14 residues. Per the germline V gene, CDR1 is SQVTM and CDR2 is ANQGSEA. V gave up 7 bases and J gave up 7 bases, with 22 bases separating them. The whole variable domain, filled in from reference TRBV29-1 and TRBJ1-1, reads SAVISQKPSRDICQRGTSLTIQCQVDSQVTMMFWYRQQPGQSLTLIATANQGSEATYESGFVIDKFPISRPNLTFSTLTVSNMSPEDSSIYLCSAAAVVAEGEAFFGQGTRLTVV.

For this clone: Other DNA sequences in this sample translate to the same CDR3. This rearrangement joins TRBV15 to TRBJ2-7; D is undetermined. The CDR3 totals 14 residues. Trimming stripped 0 bases from V and 2 bases from J, with 8 bases between. CDR1 LNHNV and CDR2 YYDKDF come from the germline V gene (reference sequence). CDR3 nucleotide sequence: TGTGCCACCAGCAGAGATTCGGGCCCCTACGAGCAGTACTTC. Its translation is CATSRDSGPYEQYF.

The count of this clone is one. J is TRBJ2-1 and V is TRBV20-1; D is unclear. In germline, CDR1 is DFQATT, CDR2 SNEGSKA (reference sequence). The CDR3 spans 10 residues. The V gene lost 4 bases and the J gene lost 5 bases, with 3 bases spanning the gap. For the CDR3, the DNA is TGCAGTGCTATAAACAATGAGCAGTTCTTC. It is translated as CSAINNEQFF.

This chain uses TRBV5-1 with TRBJ2-1, with 8 nucleotides matching TRBD2. Germline CDR1 and CDR2: SGHRS and YFSETQ. The CDR3 runs to 14 residues. The V segment lost 0 bases and the J segment 7 bases; nucleotides outside the gene matches: 3. The CDR3 DNA is TGCGCCAGCAGCTTGGGAGCGGGGGCGAATGAGCAGTTCTTC. Amino acids: CASSLGAGANEQFF. The full variable domain, rest sourced from reference TRBV5-1 and TRBJ2-1, is KAGVTQTPRYLIKTRGQQVTLSCSPISGHRSVSWYQQTPGQGLQFLFEYFSETQRNKGNFPGRFSGRQFSNSRSEMNVSTLELGDSALYLCASSLGAGANEQFFGPGTRLTVL.

The table lists this clone with a few counts. This chain uses TRBV29-1 with TRBJ2-3; D gene uncertain. CDR3 size: 9 residues. Germline V gives CDR1 SQVTM, CDR2 ANQGSEA. V was pared by 3 bases and J by 9 bases, with 4 bases between. The CDR3 region has the DNA TGCAGCGTTGAGGGAACGCAGTATTTT. Protein sequence: CSVEGTQYF.

The chain employs TRBV29-1 and TRBJ2-5; no reliable D call. Germline loops: CDR1 SQVTM, CDR2 ANQGSEA. This CDR3 spans 12 amino acids. Trimming removed 5 bases at V and 1 base at J, with 8 bases between. The DNA for the CDR3 is TGCAGCGTTAGACGGACCCAAGAGACCCAGTACTTC. It is translated as CSVRRTQETQYF.

The gene calls are TRBV28 and TRBJ2-6; D ambiguous. Germline V CDR1 and CDR2: MDHEN, SYDVKM. There are 15 residues in the CDR3. Trimming took 6 bases from V and 4 from J, leaving 13 bases between them. The CDR3 DNA is TGTGCCAGCAGCTCCGACCGGGTCGGGGCCAACGTCCTGACTTTC. Its translation: CASSSDRVGANVLTF.

The rearrangement uses TRBV5-4 and TRBJ2-7; the match to TRBD2 covers 10 bases. The V segment lost 4 bases and the J segment 5 bases; nucleotides outside the gene matches: 9. The CDR3 runs 15 residues. Germline loops: CDR1 SGHNT, CDR2 YYREEE (reference sequence). The CDR3 reads CASSPPSGGAHEQYF. CDR3 coding DNA: TGTGCCAGCAGCCCTCCAAGCGGGGGGGCTCACGAGCAGTACTTC.

The V and J genes are TRBV29-1 and TRBJ2-5; 7 nucleotides line up with TRBD1. V shed 7 bases, J shed 3 bases, and the junction held 2 bases outside the gene matches. CDR3 length: 11 amino acids. Germline V lookup: CDR1 SQVTM, CDR2 ANQGSEA. The CDR3 loop is CSADREETQYF. CDR3 bases: TGCAGCGCCGACAGGGAAGAGACCCAGTACTTC.

This clone appeared a few times. The chain employs TRBV30 and TRBJ1-1; 7 nucleotides match TRBD1. J lost 3 bases, V lost 4 bases, and 11 bases had no gene match. CDR3 length equals 15 residues. Germline CDR1 GTSNPN, CDR2 SVGIG (reference sequence). CDR3 in DNA: TGTGCCTGGACTCACAAGGGGGCAAGGGACACTGAAGCTTTCTTT. This translates into CAWTHKGARDTEAFF.